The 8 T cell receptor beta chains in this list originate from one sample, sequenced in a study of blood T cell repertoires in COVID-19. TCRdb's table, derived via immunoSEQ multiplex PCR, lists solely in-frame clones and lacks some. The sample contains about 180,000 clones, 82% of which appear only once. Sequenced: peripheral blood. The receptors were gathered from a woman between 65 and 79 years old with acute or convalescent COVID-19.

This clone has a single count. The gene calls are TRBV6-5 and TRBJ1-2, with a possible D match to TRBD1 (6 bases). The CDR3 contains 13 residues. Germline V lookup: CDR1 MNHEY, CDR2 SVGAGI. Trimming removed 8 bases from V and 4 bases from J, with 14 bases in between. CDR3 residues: CASQVRGPYGYTF. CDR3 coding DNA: TGTGCCAGCCAAGTGCGGGGGCCCTATGGCTACACCTTC.

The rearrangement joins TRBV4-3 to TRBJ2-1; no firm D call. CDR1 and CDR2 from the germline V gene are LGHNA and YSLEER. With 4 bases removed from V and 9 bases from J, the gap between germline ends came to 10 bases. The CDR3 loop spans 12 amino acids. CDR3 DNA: TGCGCCAGCAGCCCAGACGGTCTTGAGCAGTTCTTC. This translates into CASSPDGLEQFF.

CDR3 sequence reads: CASSLGPGETQYF. The CDR3 region has the DNA TGTGCCAGCAGCTTGGGCCCCGGAGAGACCCAGTACTTC. This chain uses TRBV5-6 with TRBJ2-5; D is unresolved. The length of the CDR3 is 13 residues. Trimming stripped 0 bases from V and 4 bases from J, with 7 bases between. The germline V gene has CDR1 SGHDT and CDR2 YYEEEE.

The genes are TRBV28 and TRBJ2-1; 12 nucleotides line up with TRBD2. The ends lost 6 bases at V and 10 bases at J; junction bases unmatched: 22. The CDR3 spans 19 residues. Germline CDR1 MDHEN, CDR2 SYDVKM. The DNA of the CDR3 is TGTGCCAGCAGCCCCAAGGGACTAGCGGGCCCCTCCAGGTGGGAAGAGCAGTTCTTC. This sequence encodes CASSPKGLAGPSRWEEQFF.

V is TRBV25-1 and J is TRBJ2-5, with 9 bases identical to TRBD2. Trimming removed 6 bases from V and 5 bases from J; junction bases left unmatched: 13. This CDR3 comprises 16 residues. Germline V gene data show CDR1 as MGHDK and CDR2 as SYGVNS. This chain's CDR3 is CASSRGGAGGSETQYF. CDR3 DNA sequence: TGTGCCAGCAGCCGGGGGGGAGCGGGAGGATCGGAGACCCAGTACTTC.

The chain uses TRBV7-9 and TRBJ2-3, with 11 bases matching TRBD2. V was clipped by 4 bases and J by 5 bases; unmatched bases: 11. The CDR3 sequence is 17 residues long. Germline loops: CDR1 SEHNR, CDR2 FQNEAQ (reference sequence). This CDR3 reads CASSSGTSGEGRDTQYF. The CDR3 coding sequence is TGTGCCAGCAGCTCCGGGACTAGCGGTGAAGGTAGAGATACGCAGTATTTT.

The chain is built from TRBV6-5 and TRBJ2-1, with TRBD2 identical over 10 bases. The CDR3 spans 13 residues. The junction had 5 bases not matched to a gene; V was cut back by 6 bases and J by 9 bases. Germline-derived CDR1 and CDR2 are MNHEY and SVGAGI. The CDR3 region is CASSGTSVSEQFF. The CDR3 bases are TGTGCCAGCAGCGGGACTAGCGTTAGTGAGCAGTTCTTC.

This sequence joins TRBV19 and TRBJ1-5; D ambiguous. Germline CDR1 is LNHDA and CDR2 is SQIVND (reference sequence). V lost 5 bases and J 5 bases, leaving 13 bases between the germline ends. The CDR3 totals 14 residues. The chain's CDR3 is CASSRSGSYQPQHF. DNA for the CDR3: TGTGCCAGTAGTCGAAGCGGGAGTTATCAGCCCCAGCATTTT.